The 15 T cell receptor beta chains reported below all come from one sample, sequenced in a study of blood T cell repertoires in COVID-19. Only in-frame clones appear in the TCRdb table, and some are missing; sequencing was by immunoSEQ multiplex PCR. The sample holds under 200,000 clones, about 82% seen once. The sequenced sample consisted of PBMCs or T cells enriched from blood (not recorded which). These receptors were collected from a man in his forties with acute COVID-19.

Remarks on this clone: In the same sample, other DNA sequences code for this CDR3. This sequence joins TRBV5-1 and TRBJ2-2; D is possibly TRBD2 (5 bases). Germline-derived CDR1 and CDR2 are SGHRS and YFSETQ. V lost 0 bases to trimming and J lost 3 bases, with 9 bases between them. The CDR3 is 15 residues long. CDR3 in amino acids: CASSLAGGDTGELFF. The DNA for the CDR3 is TGCGCCAGCAGCTTGGCCGGAGGTGACACCGGGGAGCTGTTTTTT.

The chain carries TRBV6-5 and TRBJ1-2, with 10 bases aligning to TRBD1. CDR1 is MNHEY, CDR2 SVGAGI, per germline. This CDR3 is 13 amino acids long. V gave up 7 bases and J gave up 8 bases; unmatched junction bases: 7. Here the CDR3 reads CASTRQGAKGYTF. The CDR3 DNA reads TGTGCCAGCACAAGACAGGGGGCGAAGGGCTACACCTTC.

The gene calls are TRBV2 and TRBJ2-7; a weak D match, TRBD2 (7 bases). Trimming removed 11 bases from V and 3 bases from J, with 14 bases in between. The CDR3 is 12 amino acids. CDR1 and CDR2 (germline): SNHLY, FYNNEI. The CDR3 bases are TGTGCCGGCGGGGGCCGGAACTACGAGCAGTACTTC. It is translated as CAGGGRNYEQYF. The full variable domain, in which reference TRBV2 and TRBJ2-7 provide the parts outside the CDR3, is EPEVTQTPSHQVTQMGQEVILRCVPISNHLYFYWYRQILGQKVEFLVSFYNNEISEKSEIFDDQFSVERPDGSNFTLKIRSTKLEDSAMYFCAGGGRNYEQYFGPGTRLTVT.

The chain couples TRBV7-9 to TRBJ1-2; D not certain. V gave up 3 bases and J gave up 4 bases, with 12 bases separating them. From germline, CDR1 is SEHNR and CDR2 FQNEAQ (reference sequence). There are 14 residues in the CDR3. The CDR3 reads CASSFEAEVYGYTF. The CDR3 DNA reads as TGTGCCAGCAGCTTTGAGGCCGAGGTCTATGGCTACACCTTC. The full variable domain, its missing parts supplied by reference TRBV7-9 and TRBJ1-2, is DTGVSQNPRHKITKRGQNVTFRCDPISEHNRLYWYRQTLGQGPEFLTYFQNEAQLEKSRLLSDRFSAERPKGSFSTLEIQRTEQGDSAMYLCASSFEAEVYGYTFGSGTRLTVV.

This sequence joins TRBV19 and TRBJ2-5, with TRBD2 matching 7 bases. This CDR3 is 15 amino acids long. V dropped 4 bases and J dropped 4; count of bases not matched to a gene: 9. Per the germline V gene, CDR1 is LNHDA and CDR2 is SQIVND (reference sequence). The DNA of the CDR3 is TGTGCCAGTAGTAACTGGTCTCCGGGGGGAGAGACCCAGTACTTC. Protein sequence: CASSNWSPGGETQYF.

This CDR3 is CASSEGRGTGGPQRPKQFF. CDR3 in DNA: TGTGCCAGCAGTGAAGGACGTGGGACAGGGGGCCCACAACGCCCCAAGCAGTTCTTC. This chain uses TRBV6-1 with TRBJ2-1; TRBD1 matches at 12 bases. The CDR3 has 19 amino acids. The germline V gene has CDR1 MNHNS and CDR2 SASEGT. V shed 1 base and J 11 bases; nucleotides not matched to a gene: 18.

Here the CDR3 reads CASSIEGGSYNEQFF. The CDR3 DNA reads as TGCGCCAGCAGCATTGAGGGGGGGTCCTACAATGAGCAGTTCTTC. V and J are TRBV10-2 and TRBJ2-1; D is possibly TRBD2 (7 bases). CDR3 length: 15 amino acids. The germline V gene encodes CDR1 WSHSY and CDR2 SAAADI. V was cut by 6 bases and J by 1 base, with 13 bases left in between.

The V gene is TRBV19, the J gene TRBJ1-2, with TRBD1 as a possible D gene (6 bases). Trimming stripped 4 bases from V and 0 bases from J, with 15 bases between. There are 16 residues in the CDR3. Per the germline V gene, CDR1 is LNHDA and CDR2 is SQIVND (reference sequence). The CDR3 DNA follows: TGTGCCAGTAGTACTACTCAGGGGACTACTAACTATGGCTACACCTTC. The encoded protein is CASSTTQGTTNYGYTF.

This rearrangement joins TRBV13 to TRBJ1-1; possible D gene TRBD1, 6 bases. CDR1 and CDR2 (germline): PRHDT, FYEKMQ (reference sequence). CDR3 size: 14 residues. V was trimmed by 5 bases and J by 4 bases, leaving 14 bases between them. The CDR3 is CASSGSGEFTEAFF. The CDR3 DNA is TGTGCCAGCAGCGGCTCAGGGGAGTTCACTGAAGCTTTCTTT.

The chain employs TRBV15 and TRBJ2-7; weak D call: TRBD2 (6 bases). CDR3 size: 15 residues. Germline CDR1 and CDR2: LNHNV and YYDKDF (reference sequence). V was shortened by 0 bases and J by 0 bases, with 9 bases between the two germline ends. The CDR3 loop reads CATSREPGSSYEQYF. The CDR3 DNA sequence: TGTGCCACCAGCAGAGAGCCCGGGAGCTCCTACGAGCAGTACTTC.

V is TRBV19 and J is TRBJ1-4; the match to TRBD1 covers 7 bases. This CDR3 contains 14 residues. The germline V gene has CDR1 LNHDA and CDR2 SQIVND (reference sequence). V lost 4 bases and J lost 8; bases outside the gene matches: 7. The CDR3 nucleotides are TGTGCCAGTAGTACGGGACAGTTTCAAGAAAAACTGTTTTTT. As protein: CASSTGQFQEKLFF. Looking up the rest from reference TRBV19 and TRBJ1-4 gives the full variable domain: DGGITQSPKYLFRKEGQNVTLSCEQNLNHDAMYWYRQDPGQGLRLIYYSQIVNDFQKGDIAEGYSVSREKKESFPLTVTSAQKNPTAFYLCASSTGQFQEKLFFGSGTQLSVL.

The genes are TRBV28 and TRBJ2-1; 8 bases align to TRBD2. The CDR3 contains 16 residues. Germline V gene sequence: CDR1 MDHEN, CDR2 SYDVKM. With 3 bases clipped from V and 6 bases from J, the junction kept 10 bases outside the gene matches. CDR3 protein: CASSFSHGRAINEQFF. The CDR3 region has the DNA TGTGCCAGCAGTTTTAGTCACGGGAGGGCAATCAATGAGCAGTTCTTC.

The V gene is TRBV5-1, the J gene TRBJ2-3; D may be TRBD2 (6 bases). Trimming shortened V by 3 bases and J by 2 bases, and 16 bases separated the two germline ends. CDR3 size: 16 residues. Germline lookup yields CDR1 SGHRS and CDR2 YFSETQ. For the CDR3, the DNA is TGCGCCAGCAGCTCGGGGATCCGCGGGACCACAGATACGCAGTATTTT. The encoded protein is CASSSGIRGTTDTQYF. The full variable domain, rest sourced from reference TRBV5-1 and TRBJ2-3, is KAGVTQTPRYLIKTRGQQVTLSCSPISGHRSVSWYQQTPGQGLQFLFEYFSETQRNKGNFPGRFSGRQFSNSRSEMNVSTLELGDSALYLCASSSGIRGTTDTQYFGPGTRLTVL.

CDR3 in DNA: TGTGCCAGCAGCCCTCAAGGAGGGCCCTACACCGGGGAGCTGTTTTTT. Translating gives CASSPQGGPYTGELFF. This chain uses TRBV7-3 with TRBJ2-2; D perhaps matches TRBD2 (6 bases). V was trimmed by 5 bases and J by 3 bases, leaving 16 bases between them. Germline CDR1 is SGHTA and CDR2 is FQGTGA. This CDR3 has 16 residues.

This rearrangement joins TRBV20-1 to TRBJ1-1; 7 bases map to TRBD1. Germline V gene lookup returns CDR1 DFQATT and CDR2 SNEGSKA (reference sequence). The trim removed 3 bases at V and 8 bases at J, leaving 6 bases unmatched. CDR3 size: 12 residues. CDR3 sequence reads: CSASRRGREAFF. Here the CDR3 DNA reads TGCAGTGCTAGTCGGAGGGGGCGCGAAGCTTTCTTT.